This TCR beta chain was identified in a study of blood T cell repertoires in COVID-19. Study in general: Sample material is recorded as cDNA or gDNA derived from T cells, B-cell-depleted T cells, or PBMCs.

Symptom resolution, clearance, or two negative PCRs marked the recovered donors of Cohort 3. Germline V gives CDR1 MNHEY, CDR2 SMNVEV (reference sequence). Trimming took 2 bases from V and 1 from J; bases not matched to a gene: 7. The CDR3 contains 16 residues. Profiled with immunoSEQ multiplex PCR; TCRdb holds only in-frame clones, not every one. The data show some 180,000 clones, with more than 70% seen just once and more than 5% held by the top ten. This clone appeared a few times. The material sequenced was PBMCs or T cells enriched from blood (not recorded which). This TCR was recovered from a man between 40 and 49 years old who had recovered from COVID-19. The chain has TRBV27 and TRBJ1-1; 7 bases match TRBD1. Written as DNA, the CDR3 is TGTGCCAGCAGTTTAAGACAGGGCTTAAGGAACACTGAAGCTTTCTTT. Translating gives CASSLRQGLRNTEAFF.